This TCR beta chain was documented in a study of blood T cell repertoires in COVID-19. Study as a whole: Both acute and convalescent COVID-19 samples were obtained from the United States, Italy and Spain. Sources were T cells, B-cell-depleted T cells, or PBMCs; the material itself was cDNA or gDNA.

Trimming removed 3 bases from V and 5 bases from J; junction bases left unmatched: 3. This CDR3 is built from 14 residues. The germline CDR1 and CDR2 sequences are SGHDT and YYEEEE. Study processing details: Reference gene primers were amplified, and this amplification served to estimate nucleated cell counts. This table comes from immunoSEQ multiplex PCR, and its TCRdb copy is limited to in-frame clones, with some not included. D and trimming were read from the DNA, whereas the V and J calls and clone size are those reported in that table. The sample includes 200,000 to 250,000 clones, about 88% seen only once; the top ten take 0.98%.

This TCR came from a man in his forties with acute or convalescent COVID-19. Material: peripheral blood. The rearrangement links TRBV5-6 to TRBJ2-5; 11 nucleotides agree with TRBD2. The CDR3 here is CASSSLAGGETQYF. As DNA, the CDR3 is TGTGCCAGCAGCTCCCTAGCGGGGGGTGAGACCCAGTACTTC.